One TCR beta chain is described in this entry. The antigen is unknown. This entry belongs to a study of CD8 T cells in ankylosing spondylitis. Findings of the study overall: Researchers reportedly found disease-linked clones significantly enriched in matched ankylosing spondylitis synovial fluid. Earlier studies detected some motif variants in reactive arthritis synovial fluid and blood.

Quantitative barcoded 5'-RACE was used to prepare TCR beta libraries. MiXCR, applied by TCRdb to the 5' RACE reads, yields one record per CDR3 protein. The table has about 220,000 distinct CDR3 sequences, roughly 24% seen once; the top ten hold about 6.9%. The junction had 7 bases not matched to a gene; V was cut back by 3 bases and J by 0 bases. The CDR3 has 16 amino acids. CDR1 and CDR2 from the germline V gene are SGDLS and YYNGEE. The receptor was isolated from a male donor with ankylosing spondylitis or in good health (not recorded which). The J gene is TRBJ2-7, the V gene TRBV9; 9 positions match TRBD1. Sequenced: blood, either unsorted or a sorted T cell fraction (not recorded which). The CDR3 region is CASSALGQGFSYEQYF. The CDR3 DNA is TGTGCCAGCAGCGCGCTAGGACAGGGGTTCTCCTACGAGCAGTACTTC.